Shown below are 16 T cell receptor beta chains from a single sample sequenced in a study of blood T cells in healthy people across ages. Alongside a J-beta primer mix, a sample-barcoded 5' primer served in a second PCR lasting about 7 to 12 cycles. TCRdb processed the 5' RACE reads anew with MiXCR; each CDR3 protein has one entry. The repertoire holds approximately 850,000 distinct CDR3 sequences, under 45% seen once, with under 20% in the top ten. The sequenced sample consisted of blood. These receptors were collected from a man aged 60 to 75 in good health.

The chain joins TRBV29-1 to TRBJ1-2; tentative D call: TRBD1 (5 bases). V lost 4 bases and J 6 bases, leaving 18 bases between the germline ends. This CDR3 has 14 amino acids. Germline CDR1 reads SQVTM; CDR2 reads ANQGSEA. The CDR3 region is CSVVKPSKGDGYTF. The CDR3 DNA follows: TGCAGCGTTGTTAAGCCCAGCAAAGGGGATGGCTACACCTTC.

This clonotype occurred a few times. The J gene is TRBJ2-2, the V gene TRBV11-2, with D perhaps matching TRBD1 (6 bases). In germline, CDR1 is SGHAT, CDR2 FQNNGV. V was pared by 6 bases and J by 3 bases, with 11 bases between. There are 14 residues in the CDR3. This CDR3 reads CASSYRDDTGELFF. Written as DNA, the CDR3 is TGTGCCAGCAGTTACAGGGATGACACCGGGGAGCTGTTTTTT.

This sequence joins TRBV20-1 and TRBJ2-7; D may be TRBD1 or TRBD2 (6 bases each). V lost 5 bases and J lost 5, with 22 bases in between. CDR1 and CDR2 from the germline V gene are DFQATT and SNEGSKA (reference sequence). The CDR3 contains 15 residues. CDR3 sequence: CSASILQGLGDEQYF. The CDR3 coding sequence is TGCAGTGCTTCGATCCTACAGGGACTGGGGGACGAGCAGTACTTC.

This clonotype has more than one count but fewer than ten. The genes are TRBV7-9 and TRBJ1-2, with a tentative D call TRBD1 (5 bases). CDR3 size: 14 residues. Deletions cut 1 base from V and 7 bases from J, with 13 bases between. Germline CDR1 reads SEHNR; CDR2 reads FQNEAQ (reference sequence). The CDR3 region has the DNA TGTGCCAGCAGCTTAGAAACAGGATATGGTGGCTACACCTTC. Translation: CASSLETGYGGYTF. The complete variable domain, with remaining parts taken from reference TRBV7-9 and TRBJ1-2, reads DTGVSQNPRHKITKRGQNVTFRCDPISEHNRLYWYRQTLGQGPEFLTYFQNEAQLEKSRLLSDRFSAERPKGSFSTLEIQRTEQGDSAMYLCASSLETGYGGYTFGSGTRLTVV.

The chain joins TRBV6-5 to TRBJ2-3; weak D call: TRBD1 (6 bases). V gave up 2 bases and J gave up 2 bases, with 14 bases separating them. CDR1 is MNHEY and CDR2 is SVGAGI in the germline V gene. The CDR3 has 16 residues. As DNA, the CDR3 is TGTGCCAGCAGTTACCGAGACAGGATGTACACAGATACGCAGTATTTT. Residues: CASSYRDRMYTDTQYF.

This chain links TRBV10-3 with TRBJ1-1; D is unclear. Germline CDR1 ENHRY, CDR2 SYGVKD. Between the trimmed V and J ends, which lost 6 bases and 0 bases, there was a span of 8 bases. The CDR3 is made up of 13 amino acids. The CDR3 spells CAIRDMLNTEAFF. CDR3 coding DNA: TGTGCCATCAGAGACATGTTGAACACTGAAGCTTTCTTT.

The chain joins TRBV29-1 to TRBJ2-1, with 9 positions matching TRBD1. The V and J ends lost 6 bases and 5 bases, in that order; junction bases with no gene match: 8. CDR1 and CDR2 from the germline V gene are SQVTM and ANQGSEA. The CDR3 covers 14 residues. The CDR3 DNA reads as TGCAGCGTAGACACCGGGACAGGGCACAATGAGCAGTTCTTC. The encoded protein is CSVDTGTGHNEQFF.

This chain joins TRBV7-9 and TRBJ2-5, with D possibly being TRBD1 (6 bases). Trimming removed 7 bases at V and 1 base at J, with 13 bases between. Per germline, CDR1 SEHNR and CDR2 FQNEAQ (reference sequence). The CDR3 length is 14 residues. CDR3 nucleotide sequence: TGTGCCAGCACCCTACAGGGTAGCCAAGAGACCCAGTACTTC. Residues: CASTLQGSQETQYF.

The V call is TRBV7-9, the J call TRBJ1-2, with D maybe TRBD1 (6 bases). V lost 2 bases to trimming and J lost 8 bases, with 18 bases between them. This CDR3 spans 15 amino acids. Germline V gene data show CDR1 as SEHNR and CDR2 as FQNEAQ (reference sequence). The DNA of the CDR3 is TGTGCCAGCAGCTTAACCGATGGCGGGGGCGGGGGCTACACCTTC. It specifies CASSLTDGGGGGYTF.

This clonotype was recorded a few times. The chain joins TRBV12-3 or TRBV12-4 to TRBJ2-5; D is perhaps TRBD2 (5 bases). The CDR3 spans 12 residues. V lost 2 bases, J lost 10 bases, and 11 bases lay in between. CDR3 protein: CASSLTFRGQYF. CDR3 DNA: TGTGCCAGCAGTTTAACTTTCCGGGGCCAGTACTTC.

This clonotype was found a few times. V is TRBV7-2 and J is TRBJ2-1; possibly TRBD1 or TRBD2 for D (6 bases each). With 5 bases removed from V and 0 bases from J, the gap between germline ends came to 26 bases. This CDR3 is 20 amino acids long. The germline V gene encodes CDR1 SGHTA and CDR2 FQGNSA. The CDR3 DNA sequence: TGTGCCAGCAGCCCAAGACCCAGGGGAGGCGAATGGAGCTCCTACAATGAGCAGTTCTTC. Translating gives CASSPRPRGGEWSSYNEQFF.

CDR3 sequence: CASSPVAALSNYGYTF. CDR3 in DNA: TGTGCCAGCAGCCCCGTCGCGGCCTTGTCTAACTATGGCTACACCTTC. J is TRBJ1-2 and V is TRBV11-2, with unresolved D. The CDR3 is 16 amino acids. CDR1 SGHAT and CDR2 FQNNGV come from the germline V gene. Trimming pared 5 bases from V and 0 bases from J, leaving 16 bases between. Looking up the rest from reference TRBV11-2 and TRBJ1-2 gives the full variable domain: EAGVAQSPRYKIIEKRQSVAFWCNPISGHATLYWYQQILGQGPKLLIQFQNNGVVDDSQLPKDRFSAERLKGVDSTLKIQPAKLEDSAVYLCASSPVAALSNYGYTFGSGTRLTVV.

This clonotype was seen ten or more times. The rearrangement links TRBV11-2 to TRBJ2-7; 8 bases fit TRBD1. The V gene's germline CDR1 is SGHAT and CDR2 FQNNGV. The V and J ends lost 4 bases and 0 bases, in that order; junction bases with no gene match: 11. The CDR3 covers 17 residues. The CDR3 DNA follows: TGTGCCAGCAGCTCATCCGGGACAGGCCGGAGCTCCTACGAGCAGTACTTC. Its protein is CASSSSGTGRSSYEQYF.

The chain has TRBV18 and TRBJ2-7; D is undetermined. The CDR3 runs 14 residues. Trimming pared 7 bases from V and 2 bases from J, leaving 15 bases between. Germline V CDR1 and CDR2: KGHSH, LQKENI. CDR3 DNA: TGTGCCAGCTTACCGGGTGGCGGAGCCTACGAGCAGTACTTC. Translating gives CASLPGGGAYEQYF.

The chain couples TRBV20-1 to TRBJ2-3; the match to TRBD2 covers 13 bases. V shed 1 base, J shed 6 bases, and the junction held 13 bases outside the gene matches. CDR3 length equals 18 residues. The germline gives CDR1 DFQATT, CDR2 SNEGSKA (reference sequence). The CDR3 loop is CSARVPGTSGKFADTQYF. The CDR3 DNA reads as TGCAGTGCTAGAGTCCCCGGGACTAGCGGGAAATTTGCGGATACGCAGTATTTT.

The rearrangement links TRBV7-2 to TRBJ2-2; possibly TRBD2 for D (6 bases). Germline-derived CDR1 and CDR2 are SGHTA and FQGNSA. Trimming cost V 5 bases and J 3 bases, with 16 bases left between them. The CDR3 has 16 amino acids. The CDR3 loop reads CASSKIGGIDTGELFF. CDR3 sequence (DNA): TGTGCCAGCAGCAAAATCGGGGGAATCGACACCGGGGAGCTGTTTTTT.